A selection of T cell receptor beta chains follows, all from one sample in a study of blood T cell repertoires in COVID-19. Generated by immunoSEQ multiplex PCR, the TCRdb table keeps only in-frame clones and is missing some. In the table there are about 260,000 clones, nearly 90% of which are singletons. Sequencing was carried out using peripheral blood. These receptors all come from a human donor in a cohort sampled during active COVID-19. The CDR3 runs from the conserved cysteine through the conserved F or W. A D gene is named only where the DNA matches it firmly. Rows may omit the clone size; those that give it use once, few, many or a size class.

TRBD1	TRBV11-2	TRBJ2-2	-	TGTGCCAGCAGCGTCGGGACAGGATACACCGGGGAGCTGTTTTTT	CASSVGTGYTGELFF
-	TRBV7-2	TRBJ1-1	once	TGTGCCAGCAGCTTAATCTTACGGGAAATGAACACTGAAGCTTTCTTT	CASSLILREMNTEAFF
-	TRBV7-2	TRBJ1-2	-	TGTGCCAGCAGCTTATTGATGGCGGGGGCTAACTATGGCTACACCTTC	CASSLLMAGANYGYTF
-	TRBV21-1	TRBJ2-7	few	TGTGCCAGCAGCAAGTTCTGGACAGGGGTTGAGCAGTACTTC	CASSKFWTGVEQYF
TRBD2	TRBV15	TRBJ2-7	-	TGTGCCACCAGCAGCCGGGGGGGAATCGAGCAGTACTTC	CATSSRGGIEQYF
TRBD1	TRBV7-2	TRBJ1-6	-	TGTGCCAGCAGCTTCTCAGGGGGCGATAATTCACCCCTCCACTTT	CASSFSGGDNSPLHF
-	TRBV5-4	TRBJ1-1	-	TGTGCCAGCAGCTGGGGGGGTACTGAAGCTTTCTTT	CASSWGGTEAFF
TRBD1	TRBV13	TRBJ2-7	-	TGTGCCAGCAGCTTGTCGTCAGGGGGTCGAAGCTACGAGCAGTACTTC	CASSLSSGGRSYEQYF
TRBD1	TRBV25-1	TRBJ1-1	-	TGTGCCAGCGGACAGGAACCCGAAGCTTTCTTT	CASGQEPEAFF
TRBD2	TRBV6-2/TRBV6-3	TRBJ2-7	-	TGTGCCAGCAGCCCTAGCGGGAGGGCAGGGGAGCAGTACTTC	CASSPSGRAGEQYF
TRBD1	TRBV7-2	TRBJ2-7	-	TGTGCCAGCAGCTTACTAGGGACAGGGTCCCCCTACGAGCAGTACTTC	CASSLLGTGSPYEQYF
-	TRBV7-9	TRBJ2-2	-	TGTGCCAGTACGACGGGGGGCGGTATCACCGGGGAGCTGTTTTTT	CASTTGGGITGELFF
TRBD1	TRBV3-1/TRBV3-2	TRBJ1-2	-	TGTGCCAGCAGCCAATGGGCGGACAGGGGGGAGAACTATGGCTACACCTTC	CASSQWADRGENYGYTF
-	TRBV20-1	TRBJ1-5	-	TGCAGTGCTAGTCAGGGGACTACACAATCGGAGCCCCAGCATTTT	CSASQGTTQSEPQHF
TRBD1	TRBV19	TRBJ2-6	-	TGTGCCAGTAGTATAGCTTTCCAGGGGGCGGGCGGGGCCAACGTCCTGACTTTC	CASSIAFQGAGGANVLTF
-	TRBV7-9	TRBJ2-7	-	TGTGCCAGCAGCATCCGGGACTTGCTATCCTACGAGCAGTACTTC	CASSIRDLLSYEQYF
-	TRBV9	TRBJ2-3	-	TGTGCCAGCAGCGCCAACCTGGAGGGGCTCACAGATACGCAGTATTTT	CASSANLEGLTDTQYF
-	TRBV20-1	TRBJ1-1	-	TGCAGTGCTAGTGATTTGAGACAGGACCGAAGTGCTTTCTTT	CSASDLRQDRSAFF
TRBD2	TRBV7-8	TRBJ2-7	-	TGTGCCAGCAGGCTTGGGGTAGCGGGGGGGCTGAACGAGCAGTACTTC	CASRLGVAGGLNEQYF
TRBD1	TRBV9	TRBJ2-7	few	TGTGCCAGCAGCCCATCCGGGACAGACTACGAGCAGTACTTC	CASSPSGTDYEQYF
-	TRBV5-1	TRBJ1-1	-	TGCGCCAGCAGCTTCGGCAGGGAAGCTTTCTTT	CASSFGREAFF
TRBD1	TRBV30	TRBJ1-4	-	TGTGCCTGGAATTGGGGACAGGGGAATGAAAAACTGTTTTTT	CAWNWGQGNEKLFF
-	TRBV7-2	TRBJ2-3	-	TGTGCCAGCAGCTCGACGGGTTGGGATACGCAGTATTTT	CASSSTGWDTQYF
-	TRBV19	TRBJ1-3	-	TGTGCCAGTAGGTATAACGGAGGATCCTCTGGAAACACCATATATTTT	CASRYNGGSSGNTIYF
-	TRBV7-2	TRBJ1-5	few	TGTGCCAGCAGCTCGGGCCTGGGGAGATGGAATCAGCCCCAGCATTTT	CASSSGLGRWNQPQHF
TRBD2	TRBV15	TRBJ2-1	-	TGTGCCACCAGCCCTCGACTAGCGGGAGAGTATGAGCAGTTCTTC	CATSPRLAGEYEQFF
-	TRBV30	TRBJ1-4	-	TGTGCCTGGAGTCCCGCCTTGGGCAATGAAAAACTGTTTTTT	CAWSPALGNEKLFF